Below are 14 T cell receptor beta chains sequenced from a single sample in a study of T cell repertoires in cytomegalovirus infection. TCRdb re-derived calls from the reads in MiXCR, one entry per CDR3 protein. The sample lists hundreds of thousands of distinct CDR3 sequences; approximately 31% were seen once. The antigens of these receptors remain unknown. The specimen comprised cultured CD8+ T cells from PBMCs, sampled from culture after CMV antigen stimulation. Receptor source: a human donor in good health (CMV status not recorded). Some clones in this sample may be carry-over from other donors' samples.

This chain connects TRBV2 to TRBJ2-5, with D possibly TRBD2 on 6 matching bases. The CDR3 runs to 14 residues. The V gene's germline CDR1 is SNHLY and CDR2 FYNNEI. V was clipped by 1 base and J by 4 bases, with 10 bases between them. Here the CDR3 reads CASSEGGDPETQYF. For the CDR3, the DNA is TGTGCCAGCAGTGAAGGGGGGGATCCAGAGACCCAGTACTTC.

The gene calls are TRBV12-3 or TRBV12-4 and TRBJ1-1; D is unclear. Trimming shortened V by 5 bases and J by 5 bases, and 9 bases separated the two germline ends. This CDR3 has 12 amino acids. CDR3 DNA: TGTGCCAGCAGTACCGAGGGAACTGAAGCTTTCTTT. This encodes CASSTEGTEAFF.

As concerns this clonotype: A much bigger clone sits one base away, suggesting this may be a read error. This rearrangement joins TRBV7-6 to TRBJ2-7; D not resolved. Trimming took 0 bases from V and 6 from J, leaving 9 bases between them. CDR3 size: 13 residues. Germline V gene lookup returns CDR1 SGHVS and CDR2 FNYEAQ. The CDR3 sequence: CASSLAGLCEQYF. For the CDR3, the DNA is TGTGCCAGCAGCTTAGCAGGGTTGTGCGAGCAGTACTTC.

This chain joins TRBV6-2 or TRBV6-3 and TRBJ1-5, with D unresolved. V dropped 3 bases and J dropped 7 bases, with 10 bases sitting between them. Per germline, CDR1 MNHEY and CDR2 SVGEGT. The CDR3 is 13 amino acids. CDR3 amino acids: CASSYVSGQPQHF. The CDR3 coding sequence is TGTGCCAGCAGTTATGTTTCCGGACAGCCCCAGCATTTT.

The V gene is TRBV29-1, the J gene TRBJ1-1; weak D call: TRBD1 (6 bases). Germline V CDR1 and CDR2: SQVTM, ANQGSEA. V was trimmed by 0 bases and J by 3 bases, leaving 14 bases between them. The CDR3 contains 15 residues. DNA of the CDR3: TGCAGCGTTGAAGAGGCCGGGGGCTGGGACACTGAAGCTTTCTTT. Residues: CSVEEAGGWDTEAFF. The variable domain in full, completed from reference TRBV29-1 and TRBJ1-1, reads SAVISQKPSRDICQRGTSLTIQCQVDSQVTMMFWYRQQPGQSLTLIATANQGSEATYESGFVIDKFPISRPNLTFSTLTVSNMSPEDSSIYLCSVEEAGGWDTEAFFGQGTRLTVV.

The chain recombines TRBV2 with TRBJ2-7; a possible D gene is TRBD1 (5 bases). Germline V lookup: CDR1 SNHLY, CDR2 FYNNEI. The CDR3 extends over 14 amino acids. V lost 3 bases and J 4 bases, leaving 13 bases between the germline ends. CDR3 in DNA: TGTGCCAGCAGTGAGCGGCAGGGTGCGTACGAGCAGTACTTC. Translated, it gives CASSERQGAYEQYF.

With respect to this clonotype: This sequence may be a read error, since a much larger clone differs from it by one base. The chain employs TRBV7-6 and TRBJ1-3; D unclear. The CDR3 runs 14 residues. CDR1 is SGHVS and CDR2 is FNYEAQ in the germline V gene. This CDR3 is CASGEVLPGNTLYF. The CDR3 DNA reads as TGTGCCAGCGGCGAGGTGCTCCCTGGAAACACCTTATATTTT.

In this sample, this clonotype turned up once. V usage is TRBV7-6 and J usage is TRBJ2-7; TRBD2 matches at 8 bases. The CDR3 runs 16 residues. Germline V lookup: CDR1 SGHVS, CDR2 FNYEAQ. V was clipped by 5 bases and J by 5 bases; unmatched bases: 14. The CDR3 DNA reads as TGTGCCAGCAGCCCTACTGTGCGGGGGGCAGTCGACGAGCAGTACTTC. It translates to CASSPTVRGAVDEQYF.

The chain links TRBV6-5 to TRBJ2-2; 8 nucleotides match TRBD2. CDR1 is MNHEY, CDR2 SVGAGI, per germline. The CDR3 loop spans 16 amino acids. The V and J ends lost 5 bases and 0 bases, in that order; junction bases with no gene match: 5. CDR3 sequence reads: CASSAGLAANTGELFF. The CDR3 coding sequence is TGTGCCAGCAGTGCCGGACTAGCTGCGAACACCGGGGAGCTGTTTTTT.

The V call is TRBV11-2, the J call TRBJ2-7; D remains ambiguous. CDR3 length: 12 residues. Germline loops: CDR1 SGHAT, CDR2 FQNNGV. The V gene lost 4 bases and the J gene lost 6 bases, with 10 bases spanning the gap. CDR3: CASSSSAPEQYF. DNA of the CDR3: TGTGCCAGCAGCTCATCGGCTCCCGAGCAGTACTTC.

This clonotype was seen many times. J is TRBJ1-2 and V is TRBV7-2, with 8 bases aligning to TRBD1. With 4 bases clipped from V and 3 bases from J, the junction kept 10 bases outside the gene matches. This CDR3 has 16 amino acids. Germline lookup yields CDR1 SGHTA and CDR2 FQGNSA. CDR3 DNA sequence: TGTGCCAGCAGCTCTAGTGGGAGACAGGGGTACTATGGCTACACCTTC. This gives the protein CASSSSGRQGYYGYTF.

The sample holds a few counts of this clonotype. The CDR3 is CASSPGTETSYEQYF. As DNA, the CDR3 is TGTGCCAGCAGCCCTGGGACAGAGACCTCCTACGAGCAGTACTTC. The chain links TRBV7-9 to TRBJ2-7; 7 bases align to TRBD1. CDR3 length: 15 amino acids. The germline CDR1 and CDR2 sequences are SEHNR and FQNEAQ (reference sequence). The trim removed 5 bases at V and 0 bases at J, leaving 7 bases unmatched. Together with reference TRBV7-9 and TRBJ2-7, the CDR3 gives the full variable domain: DTGVSQNPRHKITKRGQNVTFRCDPISEHNRLYWYRQTLGQGPEFLTYFQNEAQLEKSRLLSDRFSAERPKGSFSTLEIQRTEQGDSAMYLCASSPGTETSYEQYFGPGTRLTVT.

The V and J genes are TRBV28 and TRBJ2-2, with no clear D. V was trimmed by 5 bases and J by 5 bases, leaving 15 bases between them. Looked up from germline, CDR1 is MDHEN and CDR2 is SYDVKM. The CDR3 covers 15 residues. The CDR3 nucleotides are TGTGCCAGCAGTAATTGGGGTAGTCGTACCGGGGAGCTGTTTTTT. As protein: CASSNWGSRTGELFF.

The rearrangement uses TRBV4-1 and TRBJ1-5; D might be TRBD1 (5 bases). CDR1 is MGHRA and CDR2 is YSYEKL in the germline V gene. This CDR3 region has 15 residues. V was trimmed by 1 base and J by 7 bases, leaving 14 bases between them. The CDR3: CASSQVSGSRQPQHF. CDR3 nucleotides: TGCGCCAGCAGCCAAGTTTCAGGGTCAAGGCAGCCCCAGCATTTT.